This TCR beta chain was identified during a study of T cell responses to AZD1222 COVID-19 vaccine. Across the whole study: Investigators merged groups given second doses at roughly 4 or roughly 12 weeks. Study results and limitations: White British ancestry dominated among donors, who included more females, and clonal diversity was possibly underestimated.

The data were produced by immunoSEQ multiplex PCR, yet TCRdb's version contains in-frame clones alone and is incomplete. The sample lists some 110,000 clones; around 90% were seen once. Regarding this clone: Its antigen is not known.

This CDR3 is 13 amino acids long. The germline V gene encodes CDR1 SGHKS and CDR2 YYEKEE (reference sequence). V shed 0 bases and J shed 10 bases, with 11 bases lying between them. This chain connects TRBV5-5 to TRBJ2-1; a possible D gene is TRBD1 (6 bases). The sample consisted of peripheral blood, taken on day 0 of AZD1222 vaccination. This TCR was sampled from an adult in good health. CDR3 DNA: TGTGCCAGCAGCTTGGAACACAGGGCAGAGCAGTTCTTC. Translation gives CASSLEHRAEQFF.